The 27 T cell receptor beta chains in this list originate from one sample, sequenced in a study of patients and donors after allogeneic stem cell transplantation. TCRdb ran MiXCR on the RT-PCR reads and lists one entry per CDR3 protein. This table has 200,000 to 250,000 distinct CDR3 sequences, 12% to 15% appearing once. Sequencing input: blood, either unsorted or a sorted T cell fraction (not recorded which). These receptors all stem from a human donor who was either an allogeneic HSCT recipient or a stem cell or donor lymphocyte infusion donor (not recorded which). It is not recorded whose cells these are; they may come from a transplant donor.

This clonotype was seen many times. The chain links TRBV4-1 to TRBJ2-7, with TRBD1 as a possible D gene (6 bases). This CDR3 has 15 amino acids. Germline V gives CDR1 MGHRA, CDR2 YSYEKL. V lost 0 bases to trimming and J lost 0 bases, with 9 bases between them. The CDR3 is CASSQEETGSYEQYF. DNA for the CDR3: TGCGCCAGCAGCCAAGAGGAGACAGGCTCCTACGAGCAGTACTTC.

This clonotype was recorded at least ten times. The genes are TRBV29-1 and TRBJ2-5; D not certain. This CDR3 has 12 residues. V lost 0 bases and J lost 3, with 5 bases in between. The V gene's germline CDR1 is SQVTM and CDR2 ANQGSEA. The CDR3 bases are TGCAGCGTTGAAGATCAGGAAGAGACCCAGTACTTC. Its translation is CSVEDQEETQYF.

The V call is TRBV4-2, the J call TRBJ2-7, with a possible D match to TRBD1 (7 bases). V was pared by 3 bases and J by 2 bases, with 14 bases between. The germline V gene has CDR1 LGHNA and CDR2 YNFKEQ. The CDR3 is made up of 15 amino acids. CDR3 nucleotide sequence: TGTGCCAGCAGCCAGGCCGCGGGACAGACCTACGAGCAGTACTTC. This encodes CASSQAAGQTYEQYF.

This sequence joins TRBV20-1 and TRBJ1-2; no clear D gene. Germline loops: CDR1 DFQATT, CDR2 SNEGSKA (reference sequence). The V end was cut by 6 bases, the J end by 0 bases, with 8 bases between. The CDR3 runs 12 residues. DNA for the CDR3: TGCAGTGCAAGGACCGCTAACTATGGCTACACCTTC. Protein: CSARTANYGYTF.

This clonotype has more than one count but fewer than ten. The J gene is TRBJ2-7, the V gene TRBV5-1, with 7 bases identical to TRBD2. CDR3 size: 14 residues. After removal of 0 bases from V and 4 bases from J, the junction contained 4 bases not matched to a gene. The germline V gene has CDR1 SGHRS and CDR2 YFSETQ. CDR3 DNA: TGCGCCAGCAGCTTGGCGCAGGGAGGGTACGAGCAGTACTTC. As protein: CASSLAQGGYEQYF. The variable domain in full, with the rest retrieved from reference TRBV5-1 and TRBJ2-7, is KAGVTQTPRYLIKTRGQQVTLSCSPISGHRSVSWYQQTPGQGLQFLFEYFSETQRNKGNFPGRFSGRQFSNSRSEMNVSTLELGDSALYLCASSLAQGGYEQYFGPGTRLTVT.

This clonotype has ten or more counts. The chain employs TRBV6-2 or TRBV6-3 and TRBJ1-2; a possible D gene is TRBD1 (6 bases). This CDR3 is built from 11 residues. The germline gives CDR1 MNHEY, CDR2 SVGEGT. The ends were cut back, 8 bases at V and 8 bases at J, with 12 bases in the middle. CDR3 DNA: TGTGCCAGCGGAACAGGGAGGGGCTACACCTTC. This gives the protein CASGTGRGYTF.

The genes are TRBV12-5 and TRBJ2-7; possibly TRBD1 for D (6 bases). Per the germline V gene, CDR1 is LGHNT and CDR2 is FRNRAP. The CDR3 consists of 13 residues. Trimming took off 6 bases at V and 1 base at J, with 10 bases between the two ends. Here the CDR3 DNA reads TGTGCTAGTGGCCAGACAGGTTCCTACGAGCAGTACTTC. Its protein product is CASGQTGSYEQYF.

This clonotype appeared many times. The DNA of the CDR3 is TGTGCCACCAGCAGAGATGGGACTAGCACAGATACGCAGTATTTT. Its protein is CATSRDGTSTDTQYF. The chain recombines TRBV15 with TRBJ2-3; tentatively, D is TRBD2 (6 bases). The CDR3 covers 15 residues. Per germline, CDR1 LNHNV and CDR2 YYDKDF (reference sequence). V was clipped by 0 bases and J by 0 bases, with 7 bases between them.

This clonotype came up many times. The CDR3 DNA is TGCAGCGTTACAGGGTCGTTGGGCGAGCAGTACTTC. Its protein product is CSVTGSLGEQYF. The rearrangement links TRBV29-1 to TRBJ2-7, with a possible D match to TRBD1 (6 bases). V was pared by 5 bases and J by 6 bases, with 14 bases between. Per germline, CDR1 SQVTM and CDR2 ANQGSEA. CDR3 length equals 12 residues.

The chain has TRBV28 and TRBJ2-7, with TRBD2 as a possible D gene (6 bases). The V gene's germline CDR1 is MDHEN and CDR2 SYDVKM. The CDR3 extends over 14 amino acids. V lost 8 bases to trimming and J lost 0 bases, with 14 bases between them. The CDR3 is CASRPAGSSYEQYF. The CDR3 region has the DNA TGTGCCAGCCGGCCGGCGGGGAGCTCCTACGAGCAGTACTTC.

This clonotype was seen only a few times. The chain's CDR3 is CASSLGGFGNQPQHF. CDR3 in DNA: TGTGCCAGCAGCTTAGGGGGGTTTGGCAATCAGCCCCAGCATTTT. The rearrangement uses TRBV7-8 and TRBJ1-5, with D tentatively TRBD1 (5 bases). The CDR3 length is 15 residues. The V and J ends lost 1 base and 2 bases respectively, with 9 bases between them. Germline assignment: CDR1 SGHVS and CDR2 FQNEAQ.

The V call is TRBV6-4, the J call TRBJ2-2; perhaps TRBD2 as D (5 bases). With 3 bases removed from V and 0 bases from J, the gap between germline ends came to 8 bases. The CDR3 length is 15 residues. CDR1 is MRHNA, CDR2 SNTAGT, per germline. The DNA of the CDR3 is TGTGCCAGCAGTGAGGAGGAGTCGAACACCGGGGAGCTGTTTTTT. Encoded protein: CASSEEESNTGELFF.

Concerning this clonotype: One end of the junction does not line up with germline, which may come from a read error. The rearrangement joins TRBV7-2 to TRBJ2-5; D is tentatively TRBD1 or TRBD2 (5 bases each). The CDR3 has 14 residues. Germline values: CDR1 SGHTA, CDR2 FQGNSA. CDR3 loop: CASSSIPEGETQHF. The CDR3 DNA sequence: TGTGCCAGCAGCTCTATACCAGAAGGGGAGACCCAGCACTTC.

This clonotype was observed a handful of times. The chain recombines TRBV4-1 with TRBJ2-7; TRBD1 matches at 7 bases. In germline, CDR1 is MGHRA, CDR2 YSYEKL. Unmatched junction bases numbered 13, after V lost 0 bases and J lost 5 bases. CDR3 length equals 17 residues. CDR3 sequence reads: CASSQDWLLRTGHEQYF. For the CDR3, the DNA is TGCGCCAGCAGCCAAGATTGGTTGCTCCGGACAGGCCACGAGCAGTACTTC.

The gene calls are TRBV4-2 and TRBJ1-1; D remains ambiguous. Per the germline V gene, CDR1 is LGHNA and CDR2 is YNFKEQ. V was pared by 1 base and J by 1 base, with 13 bases between. The CDR3 totals 16 residues. CDR3 region: CASSQAEGSTNTEAFF. CDR3 bases: TGTGCCAGCAGCCAAGCCGAGGGATCAACGAACACTGAAGCTTTCTTT.

This clonotype was detected many times. This chain joins TRBV19 and TRBJ1-2; D is unresolved. Trimming cost V 3 bases and J 5 bases, with 7 bases left between them. The CDR3 is 12 amino acids. Per germline, CDR1 LNHDA and CDR2 SQIVND (reference sequence). The CDR3 here is CASSIGPYGYTF. CDR3 DNA sequence: TGTGCCAGTAGTATTGGGCCGTATGGCTACACCTTC.

The CDR3: CASSQDRGTSEQFF. DNA for the CDR3: TGTGCCAGCAGCCAAGATCGTGGGACTAGCGAGCAGTTCTTC. The V call is TRBV4-2, the J call TRBJ2-1, with TRBD2 matching over 9 bases. V shed 0 bases and J 10 bases; nucleotides not matched to a gene: 4. This CDR3 spans 14 amino acids. Germline V gene data show CDR1 as LGHNA and CDR2 as YNFKEQ.

This clonotype appeared many times. V gene TRBV9 combines with J gene TRBJ2-1; no definite D call. The CDR3 is 12 amino acids. Germline V gene data show CDR1 as SGDLS and CDR2 as YYNGEE. V lost 2 bases, J lost 9 bases, and 9 bases lay in between. In nucleotides, the CDR3 is TGTGCCAGCAGCGTTAACCTGGGTGAGCAGTTCTTC. Translated: CASSVNLGEQFF.

The chain is built from TRBV5-1 and TRBJ2-3, with no clear D. Germline CDR1 and CDR2: SGHRS and YFSETQ. CDR3 length: 12 amino acids. V was clipped by 4 bases and J by 7 bases, with 10 bases between them. CDR3: CASSTNINTQYF. Written as DNA, the CDR3 is TGCGCCAGCAGCACCAATATAAATACGCAGTATTTT.

The V and J genes are TRBV21-1 and TRBJ2-5; TRBD2, as called in the table, went unchecked against the DNA. TRBV21-1 is a known pseudogene. The CDR3 is made up of 16 amino acids. In DNA, the CDR3 is TGTGCCAGCAGCCGGCGGTTAGCGGGAGGGCCAGAGACCCAGTACTTC. Translation: CASSRRLAGGPETQYF.

This clonotype has more than one count but fewer than ten. The chain employs TRBV7-9 and TRBJ2-3; 14 bases map to TRBD2. CDR1 and CDR2 from the germline V gene are SEHNR and FQNEAQ (reference sequence). V lost 5 bases to trimming and J lost 3 bases; unmatched junction nucleotides: 4. This CDR3 is built from 16 residues. The CDR3 nucleotides are TGTGCCAGCAGCAGGACTAGCGGGGGGATTACAGATACGCAGTATTTT. Translated: CASSRTSGGITDTQYF.

This chain connects TRBV6-5 to TRBJ1-1; 10 bases agree with TRBD1. Germline lookup yields CDR1 MNHEY and CDR2 SVGAGI. With 4 bases clipped from V and 7 bases from J, the junction kept 12 bases outside the gene matches. CDR3 length equals 16 residues. The CDR3 here is CASSSGTGVGYGEAFF. The CDR3 nucleotides are TGTGCCAGCAGTTCCGGGACAGGGGTAGGGTATGGTGAAGCTTTCTTT.

This clonotype appeared many times. The gene calls are TRBV5-1 and TRBJ1-4; D remains ambiguous. From germline, CDR1 is SGHRS and CDR2 YFSETQ. The CDR3 totals 15 residues. V shed 1 base and J shed 4 bases, with 11 bases lying between them. This CDR3 is CASSLMGDGNEKLFF. The CDR3 DNA sequence: TGCGCCAGCAGCTTGATGGGAGACGGTAATGAAAAACTGTTTTTT.

The chain uses TRBV20-1 and TRBJ2-5, with 8 positions matching TRBD2. The CDR3 length is 16 residues. CDR1 is DFQATT and CDR2 is SNEGSKA in the germline V gene (reference sequence). After removal of 4 bases from V and 0 bases from J, the junction contained 10 bases not matched to a gene. The CDR3 nucleotides read TGCAGTGCTACGACCTGGGAGCGGGGGAACCAAGAGACCCAGTACTTC. Amino acids: CSATTWERGNQETQYF.

This clonotype was counted a few times. This sequence joins TRBV12-3 or TRBV12-4 and TRBJ1-2; possibly TRBD1 for D (5 bases). The CDR3 is 12 residues long. V lost 7 bases and J 4 bases, leaving 10 bases between the germline ends. The CDR3 region is CASTLGGYGYTF. The DNA for the CDR3 is TGTGCCAGCACCTTGGGGGGCTATGGCTACACCTTC.

The CDR3 is CSVDPGTGISGNTIYF. The CDR3, as DNA: TGCAGCGTAGATCCCGGGACAGGGATCTCTGGAAACACCATATATTTT. V usage is TRBV29-1 and J usage is TRBJ1-3; TRBD1 aligns across 9 bases. CDR3 size: 16 residues. The germline gives CDR1 SQVTM, CDR2 ANQGSEA. V was clipped by 6 bases and J by 0 bases; unmatched bases: 9. Based on the CDR3 plus reference TRBV29-1 and TRBJ1-3, the full variable domain is SAVISQKPSRDICQRGTSLTIQCQVDSQVTMMFWYRQQPGQSLTLIATANQGSEATYESGFVIDKFPISRPNLTFSTLTVSNMSPEDSSIYLCSVDPGTGISGNTIYFGEGSWLTVV.

The chain joins TRBV19 to TRBJ2-3, with D tentatively TRBD1 or TRBD2 (6 bases each). The V gene's germline CDR1 is LNHDA and CDR2 SQIVND (reference sequence). V shed 4 bases and J shed 6 bases, with 11 bases lying between them. This CDR3 contains 13 residues. CDR3 bases: TGTGCCAGTAGTACGACTAGGGGGGATACGCAGTATTTT. Its translation: CASSTTRGDTQYF. Variable domain in full (rest from reference TRBV19 and TRBJ2-3): DGGITQSPKYLFRKEGQNVTLSCEQNLNHDAMYWYRQDPGQGLRLIYYSQIVNDFQKGDIAEGYSVSREKKESFPLTVTSAQKNPTAFYLCASSTTRGDTQYFGPGTRLTVL.